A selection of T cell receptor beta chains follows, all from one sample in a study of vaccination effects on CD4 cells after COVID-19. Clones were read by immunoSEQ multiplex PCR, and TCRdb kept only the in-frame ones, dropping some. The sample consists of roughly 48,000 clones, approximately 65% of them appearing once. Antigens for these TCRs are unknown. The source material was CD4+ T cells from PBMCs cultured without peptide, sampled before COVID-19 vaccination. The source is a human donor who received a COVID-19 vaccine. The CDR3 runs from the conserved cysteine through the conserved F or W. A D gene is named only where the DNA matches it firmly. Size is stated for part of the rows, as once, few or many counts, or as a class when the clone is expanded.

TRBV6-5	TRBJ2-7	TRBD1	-	TGTGCCAGCAGTTACGGCGGGACAGGGCTTTCCGAGCAGTACTTC	CASSYGGTGLSEQYF
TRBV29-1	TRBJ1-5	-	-	TGCAGCGTAGGAGAGAATAGCAATCAGCCCCAGCATTTT	CSVGENSNQPQHF
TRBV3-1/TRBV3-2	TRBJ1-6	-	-	TGTGCCAGCAGCCAAAGTGGGCAGAGGAATAATTCACCCCTCCACTTT	CASSQSGQRNNSPLHF
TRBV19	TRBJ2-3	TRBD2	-	TGTGCCAGTAGTCGCGGGGGACTAGCGGGAGGGCCAAATACGCAGTATTTT	CASSRGGLAGGPNTQYF
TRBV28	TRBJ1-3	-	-	TGTGCCAGCAGTCGGGTCGTACCCCGCCGAGGAAACACCATATATTTT	CASSRVVPRRGNTIYF
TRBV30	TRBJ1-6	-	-	TGTGCCTGGAGTGTACAGACCAATTCACCCCTCCACTTT	CAWSVQTNSPLHF
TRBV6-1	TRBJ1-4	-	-	TGTGCCAGCAGTGAATGGGAAAAACTGTTTTTT	CASSEWEKLFF
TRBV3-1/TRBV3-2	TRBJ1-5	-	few	TGTGCCAGCAGCCAGTGGGGTAATCAGCCCCAGCATTTT	CASSQWGNQPQHF
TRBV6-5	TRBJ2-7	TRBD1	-	TGTGCCAGCAGCGGTGTGTTGGACAGGGGGCCCAATGAGTACTTC	CASSGVLDRGPNEYF
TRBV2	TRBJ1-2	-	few	TGTGCCAGCAGTGTTGCCAGATCGATCTATGGCTACACCTTC	CASSVARSIYGYTF
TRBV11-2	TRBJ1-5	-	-	TGTGCCAGCAGCCGGGACCGTAGCAATCAGCCCCAGCATTTT	CASSRDRSNQPQHF
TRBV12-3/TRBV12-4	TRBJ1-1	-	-	TGTGCCAGCAGTTTAGGAACGAGGGGGGCTTTCTTT	CASSLGTRGAFF
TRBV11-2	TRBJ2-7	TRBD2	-	TGTGCCAGCAGCTTAGCTTTTAGCGGGAGATACGAGCAGTACTTC	CASSLAFSGRYEQYF
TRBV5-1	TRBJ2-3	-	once	TGCGCCAGCAGCTTGGCAGAGGGCCGCACAGATACGCAGTATTTT	CASSLAEGRTDTQYF
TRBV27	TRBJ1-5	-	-	TGTGCCAGCAGGGCCCGGGCGGCCGATTATAGCAATCAGCCCCAGCATTTT	CASRARAADYSNQPQHF
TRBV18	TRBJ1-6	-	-	TGTGCCAGCTCTCTCTGGCTGGATTCACCCCTCCACTTT	CASSLWLDSPLHF
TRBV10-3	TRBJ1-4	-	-	TGTGCCATCAGTGAGCGGTTTGGGGCTGGTGAAAAACTGTTTTTT	CAISERFGAGEKLFF
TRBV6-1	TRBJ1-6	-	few	TGTGCCAGCAGTGCTGACAGCCGTAGCTCCTATAATTCACCCCTCCACTTT	CASSADSRSSYNSPLHF
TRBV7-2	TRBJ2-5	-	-	TGTGCCAGCAGCTTAAGCCGCCAAGAGACCCAGTACTTC	CASSLSRQETQYF
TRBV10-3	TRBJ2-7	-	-	TGTGCCATCAGTGAGTCTGTCAGGCAGGGCCACGAGCAGTACTTC	CAISESVRQGHEQYF
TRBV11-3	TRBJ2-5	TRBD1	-	TGTGCCAGCAGCCAAACAGGGGGCGCGGAGACCCAGTACTTC	CASSQTGGAETQYF
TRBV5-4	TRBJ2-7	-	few	TGTGCCAGCAGCTTGGTTGGAGGAGGGGGGTCCTACGAGCAGTACTTC	CASSLVGGGGSYEQYF
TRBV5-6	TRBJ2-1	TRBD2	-	TGTGCCAGCAGCTTGGGGCGGGAGAATTACAATGAGCAGTTCTTC	CASSLGRENYNEQFF
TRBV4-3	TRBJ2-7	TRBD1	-	TGCGCCAGCAGCCCGGGACAGGCAGTGAGGGAGCAGTACTTC	CASSPGQAVREQYF
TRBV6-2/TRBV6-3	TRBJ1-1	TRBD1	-	TGTGCCAGCCGCCTGGGGAGGGGGCCAATGAACACTGAAGCTTTCTTT	CASRLGRGPMNTEAFF
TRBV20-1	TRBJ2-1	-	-	TGCAGTGCAAGTGGACCTGTGGGCTACAATGAGCAGTTCTTC	CSASGPVGYNEQFF
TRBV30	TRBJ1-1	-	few	TGTGCCTGGAGTGTGAGCGCGAACACTGAAGCTTTCTTT	CAWSVSANTEAFF
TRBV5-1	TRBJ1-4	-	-	TGCGCCAGCAGCCCGGGGGGCGGTGGAGAAAAACTGTTTTTT	CASSPGGGGEKLFF
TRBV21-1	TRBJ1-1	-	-	TGTGCCAGCAGCAAAGAGGGCATCGGGGAGATCAACACTGAAGCTTTCTTT	CASSKEGIGEINTEAFF
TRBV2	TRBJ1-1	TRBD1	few	TGTGCCAGCAGTGTACTCAGGGGGCTAGGCACTGAAGCTTTCTTT	CASSVLRGLGTEAFF
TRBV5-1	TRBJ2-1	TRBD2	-	TGCGCCAGCAGCTTGGGGCTAGCGGGAGGGGGTGAGCAGTTCTTC	CASSLGLAGGGEQFF
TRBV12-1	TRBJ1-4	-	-	TGTGCCAGCAGCTTTGCGGTGCGACAGCGAGACCCTACAACTAATGAAAAACTGTTTTTT	CASSFAVRQRDPTTNEKLFF
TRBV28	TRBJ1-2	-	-	TGTGCCAGCAGTTTAGGGTCCTTAAATGGCTACACCTTC	CASSLGSLNGYTF
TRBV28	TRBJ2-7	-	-	TGTGCCAGCAGTCCGAACGAATGGGGGCAGGGGTCCTTCTACGAGCAGTACTTC	CASSPNEWGQGSFYEQYF
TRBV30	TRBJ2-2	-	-	TGTGCCTGGAGGCCGGGCGTTTGGGCGGCCGGGGAGCTGTTTTTT	CAWRPGVWAAGELFF
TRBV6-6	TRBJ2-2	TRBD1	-	TGTGCCAGCAGTTACGACAGGGTCGGCACCGGGGAGCTGTTTTTT	CASSYDRVGTGELFF
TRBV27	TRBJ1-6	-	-	TGTGCCAGCAGTCCTCGGTGGGGGCTCAATAATTCACCCCTCCACTTT	CASSPRWGLNNSPLHF
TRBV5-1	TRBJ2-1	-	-	TGCGCCAGCAGCTTGGTGGCCCGTGGAAATGAGCAGTTCTTC	CASSLVARGNEQFF
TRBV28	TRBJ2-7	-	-	TGTGCCAGCGGCCGGGAACCTACTTTTTACGAGCAGTACTTC	CASGREPTFYEQYF
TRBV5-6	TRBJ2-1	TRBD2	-	TGTGCCAGCAGCTTGTTGGCGGGGGGGCTGAATCCATACAATGAGCAGTTCTTC	CASSLLAGGLNPYNEQFF
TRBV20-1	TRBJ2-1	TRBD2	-	TGCAGTGCTAGTGTTCTAGCGGGTTACAATGAGCAGTTCTTC	CSASVLAGYNEQFF
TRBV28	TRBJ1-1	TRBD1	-	TGTGCCAGCAGACCTCGGACAGGGGAAGCTTTCTTT	CASRPRTGEAFF
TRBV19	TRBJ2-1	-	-	TGTGCCAGTAGTATTGGGTACAGGGCCAATGAGCAGTTCTTC	CASSIGYRANEQFF
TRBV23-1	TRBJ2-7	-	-	TGCGCCAGCAGTCAATCGAAACTAGATGGGCCGGGGCGTTACGAGCAGTACTTC	CASSQSKLDGPGRYEQYF
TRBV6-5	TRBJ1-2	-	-	TGTGCCAGCAGTATTTCTCTTGGGCAGGATGGCTACACCTTC	CASSISLGQDGYTF
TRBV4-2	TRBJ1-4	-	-	TGTGCCAGTAGTATCGGGGGAGGGTATAATGAAAAACTGTTTTTT	CASSIGGGYNEKLFF
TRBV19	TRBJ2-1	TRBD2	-	TGTGCCAGTATAGCGGGAGGCCTTATTTACAATGAGCAGTTCTTC	CASIAGGLIYNEQFF
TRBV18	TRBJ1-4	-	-	TGTGCCAGCTCATCCCGGACAGATAATGAAAAACTGTTTTTT	CASSSRTDNEKLFF
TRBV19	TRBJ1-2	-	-	TGTGCCAGTAGTATACAGGGATTAAGTCAAGGCTATGGCTACACCTTC	CASSIQGLSQGYGYTF
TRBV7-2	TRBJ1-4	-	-	TGTGCCAGCAGCTTGAGTGGGGGAACTAATGAAAAACTGTTTTTT	CASSLSGGTNEKLFF
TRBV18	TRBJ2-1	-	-	TGTGCCAGCTCACGCCAGAGTCAAACCCCCTACAATGAGCAGTTCTTC	CASSRQSQTPYNEQFF
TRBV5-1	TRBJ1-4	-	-	TGCGCCAGCAGCTTGGCTGGGGGAGGCAGCACGGAAAAACTGTTTTTT	CASSLAGGGSTEKLFF
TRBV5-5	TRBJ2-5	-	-	TGTGCCAGCAGCTTCGGACGGCAAGAGACCCAGTACTTC	CASSFGRQETQYF
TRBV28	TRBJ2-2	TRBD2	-	TGTGCCAGCAGCAGTCTAGCGGGAGGCACCGGGGAGCTGTTTTTT	CASSSLAGGTGELFF